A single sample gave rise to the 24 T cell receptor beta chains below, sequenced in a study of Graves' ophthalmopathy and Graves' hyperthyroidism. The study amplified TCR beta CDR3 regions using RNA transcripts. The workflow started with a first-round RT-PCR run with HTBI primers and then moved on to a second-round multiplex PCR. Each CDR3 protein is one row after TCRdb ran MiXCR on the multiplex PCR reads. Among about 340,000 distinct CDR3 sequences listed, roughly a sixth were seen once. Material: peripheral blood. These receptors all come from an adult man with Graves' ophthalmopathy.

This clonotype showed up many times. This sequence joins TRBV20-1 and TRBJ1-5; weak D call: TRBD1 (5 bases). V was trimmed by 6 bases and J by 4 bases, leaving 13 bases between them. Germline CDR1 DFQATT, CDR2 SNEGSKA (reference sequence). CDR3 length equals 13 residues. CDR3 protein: CSAAGTQNQPQHF. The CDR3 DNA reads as TGCAGTGCCGCCGGGACTCAAAATCAGCCCCAGCATTTT.

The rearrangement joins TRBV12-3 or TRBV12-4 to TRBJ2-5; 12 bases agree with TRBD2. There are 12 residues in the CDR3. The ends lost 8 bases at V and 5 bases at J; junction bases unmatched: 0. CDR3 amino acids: CASLAGGETQYF. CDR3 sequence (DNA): TGTGCCAGCCTAGCGGGAGGGGAGACCCAGTACTTC.

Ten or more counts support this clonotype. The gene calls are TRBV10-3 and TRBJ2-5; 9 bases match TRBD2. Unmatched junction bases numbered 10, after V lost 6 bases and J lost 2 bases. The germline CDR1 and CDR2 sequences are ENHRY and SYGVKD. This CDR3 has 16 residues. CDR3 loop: CAISPGSGGKQETQYF. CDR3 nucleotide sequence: TGTGCCATCAGCCCAGGGAGCGGGGGGAAACAAGAGACCCAGTACTTC.

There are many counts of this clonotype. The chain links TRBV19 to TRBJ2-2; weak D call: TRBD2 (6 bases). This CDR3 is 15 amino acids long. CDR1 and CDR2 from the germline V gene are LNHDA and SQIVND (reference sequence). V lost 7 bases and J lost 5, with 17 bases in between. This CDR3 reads CASNDRVGRTGELFF. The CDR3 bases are TGTGCCAGTAATGACCGAGTGGGGAGGACCGGGGAGCTGTTTTTT.

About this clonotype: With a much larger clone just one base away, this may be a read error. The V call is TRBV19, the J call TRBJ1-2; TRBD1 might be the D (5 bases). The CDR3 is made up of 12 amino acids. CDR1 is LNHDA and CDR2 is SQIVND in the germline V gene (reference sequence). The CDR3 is CASSRGYYGCTF. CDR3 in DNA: TGTGCCAGTAGTCGGGGGTACTATGGCTGCACCTTC.

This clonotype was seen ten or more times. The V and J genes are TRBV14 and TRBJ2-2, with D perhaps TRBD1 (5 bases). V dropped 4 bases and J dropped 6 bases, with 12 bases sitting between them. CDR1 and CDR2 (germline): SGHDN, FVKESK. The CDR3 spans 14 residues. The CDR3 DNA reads TGTGCCAGCAGCCGCTTACCAGGGTCCGGGGAGCTGTTTTTT. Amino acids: CASSRLPGSGELFF.

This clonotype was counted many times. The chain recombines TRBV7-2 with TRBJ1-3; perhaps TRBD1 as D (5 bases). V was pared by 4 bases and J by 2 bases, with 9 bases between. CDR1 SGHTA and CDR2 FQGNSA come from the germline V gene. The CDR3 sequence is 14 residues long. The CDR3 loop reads CASSSQGAGNTIYF. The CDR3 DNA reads TGTGCCAGCAGCTCGCAGGGTGCTGGAAACACCATATATTTT.

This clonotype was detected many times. In DNA form, the CDR3 reads TGTGCCAGCATTCGGGGAGGGGGGGCCAACTATGGCTACACCTTC. Residues: CASIRGGGANYGYTF. The chain has TRBV6-5 and TRBJ1-2; a weak D match, TRBD1 (6 bases). The CDR3 extends over 15 amino acids. Per germline, CDR1 MNHEY and CDR2 SVGAGI. With 7 bases removed from V and 2 bases from J, the gap between germline ends came to 17 bases.

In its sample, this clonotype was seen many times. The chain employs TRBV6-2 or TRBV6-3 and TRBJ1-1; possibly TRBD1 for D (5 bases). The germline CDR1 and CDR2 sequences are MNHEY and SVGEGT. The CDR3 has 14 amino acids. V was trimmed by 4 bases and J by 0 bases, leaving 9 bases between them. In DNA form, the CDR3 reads TGTGCCAGCAGTTCTCAGGGTCTGAACACTGAAGCTTTCTTT. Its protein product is CASSSQGLNTEAFF.

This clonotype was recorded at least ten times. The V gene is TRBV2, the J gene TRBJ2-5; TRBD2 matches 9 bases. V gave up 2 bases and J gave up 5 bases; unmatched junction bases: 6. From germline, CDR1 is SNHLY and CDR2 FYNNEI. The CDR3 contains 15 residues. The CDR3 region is CASSERREGWETQYF. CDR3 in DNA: TGTGCCAGCAGTGAACGGCGGGAGGGGTGGGAGACCCAGTACTTC.

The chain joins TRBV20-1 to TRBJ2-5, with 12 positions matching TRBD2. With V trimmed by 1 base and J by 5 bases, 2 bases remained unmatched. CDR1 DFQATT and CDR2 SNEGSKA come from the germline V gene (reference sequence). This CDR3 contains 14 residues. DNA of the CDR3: TGCAGTGCTAGAGGGCTAGCGGGAGGGGAGACCCAGTACTTC. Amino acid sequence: CSARGLAGGETQYF.

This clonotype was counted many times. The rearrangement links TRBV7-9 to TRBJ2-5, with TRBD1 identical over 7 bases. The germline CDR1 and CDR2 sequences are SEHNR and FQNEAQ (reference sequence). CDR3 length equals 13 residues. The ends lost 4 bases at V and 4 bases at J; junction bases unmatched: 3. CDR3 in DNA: TGTGCCAGCAGCTGGTACAGGGGAGAGACCCAGTACTTC. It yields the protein CASSWYRGETQYF.

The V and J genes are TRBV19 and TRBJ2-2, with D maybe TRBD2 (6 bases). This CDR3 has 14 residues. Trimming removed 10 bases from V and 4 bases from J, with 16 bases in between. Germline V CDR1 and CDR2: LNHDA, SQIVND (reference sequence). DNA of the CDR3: TGTGCCACACACGGGACTCGGTCCACCGGGGAGCTGTTTTTT. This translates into CATHGTRSTGELFF.

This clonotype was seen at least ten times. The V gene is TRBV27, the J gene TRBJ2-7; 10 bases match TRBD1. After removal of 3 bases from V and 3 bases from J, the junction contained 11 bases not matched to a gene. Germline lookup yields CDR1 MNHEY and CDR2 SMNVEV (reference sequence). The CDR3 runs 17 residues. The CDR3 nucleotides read TGTGCCAGCAGTTTCATGACGACAGGGGGCACCTTCTACGAGCAGTACTTC. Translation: CASSFMTTGGTFYEQYF.

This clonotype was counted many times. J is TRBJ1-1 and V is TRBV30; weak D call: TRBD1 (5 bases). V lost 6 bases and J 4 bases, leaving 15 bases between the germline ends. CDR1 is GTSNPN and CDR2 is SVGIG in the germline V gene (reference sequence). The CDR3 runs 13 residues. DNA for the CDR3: TGTGCCTGCCAGGGAGGATGGATCACTGAAGCTTTCTTT. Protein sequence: CACQGGWITEAFF.

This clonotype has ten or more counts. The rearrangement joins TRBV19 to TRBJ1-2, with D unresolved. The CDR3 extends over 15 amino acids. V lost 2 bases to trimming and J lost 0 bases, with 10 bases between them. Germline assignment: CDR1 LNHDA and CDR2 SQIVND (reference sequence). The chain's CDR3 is CASSIYFRTNYGYTF. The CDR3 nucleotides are TGTGCCAGTAGTATATATTTCCGGACTAACTATGGCTACACCTTC.

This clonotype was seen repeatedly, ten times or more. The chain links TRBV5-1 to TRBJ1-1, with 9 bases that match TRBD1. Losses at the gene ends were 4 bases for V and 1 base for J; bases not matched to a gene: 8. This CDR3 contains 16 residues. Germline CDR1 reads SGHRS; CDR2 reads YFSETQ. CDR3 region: CASSLGQGSANTEAFF. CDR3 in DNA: TGCGCCAGCAGCCTCGGACAGGGGTCGGCGAACACTGAAGCTTTCTTT.

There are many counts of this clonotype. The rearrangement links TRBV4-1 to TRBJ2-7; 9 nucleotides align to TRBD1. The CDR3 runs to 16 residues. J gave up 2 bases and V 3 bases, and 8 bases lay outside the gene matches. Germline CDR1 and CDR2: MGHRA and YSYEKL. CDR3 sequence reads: CASSHYHRDRAYEQYF. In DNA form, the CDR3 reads TGCGCCAGCAGCCATTATCACCGGGACAGGGCCTACGAGCAGTACTTC.

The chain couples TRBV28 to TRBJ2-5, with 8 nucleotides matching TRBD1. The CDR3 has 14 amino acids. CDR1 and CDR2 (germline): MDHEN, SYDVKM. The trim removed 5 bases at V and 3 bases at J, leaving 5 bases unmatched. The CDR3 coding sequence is TGTGCCAGCAGTCCCAGGGGGCTGGAAGAGACCCAGTACTTC. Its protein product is CASSPRGLEETQYF. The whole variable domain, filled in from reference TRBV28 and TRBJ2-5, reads DVKVTQSSRYLVKRTGEKVFLECVQDMDHENMFWYRQDPGLGLRLIYFSYDVKMKEKGDIPEGYSVSREKKERFSLILESASTNQTSMYLCASSPRGLEETQYFGPGTRLLVL.

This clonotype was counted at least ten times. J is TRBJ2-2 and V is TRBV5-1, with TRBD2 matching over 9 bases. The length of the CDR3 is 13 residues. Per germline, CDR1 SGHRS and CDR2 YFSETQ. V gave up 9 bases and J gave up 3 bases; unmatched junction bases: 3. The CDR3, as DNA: TGCGCCACCAGACTAGCGGACACCGGGGAGCTGTTTTTT. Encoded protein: CATRLADTGELFF.

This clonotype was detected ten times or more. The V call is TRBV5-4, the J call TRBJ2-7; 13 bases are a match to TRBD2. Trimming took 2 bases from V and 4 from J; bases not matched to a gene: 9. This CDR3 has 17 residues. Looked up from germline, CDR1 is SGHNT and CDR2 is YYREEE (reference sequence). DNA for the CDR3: TGTGCCAGCAGCTTCACTAGCGGGGGGGCCCTGGCGTACGAGCAGTACTTC. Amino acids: CASSFTSGGALAYEQYF.

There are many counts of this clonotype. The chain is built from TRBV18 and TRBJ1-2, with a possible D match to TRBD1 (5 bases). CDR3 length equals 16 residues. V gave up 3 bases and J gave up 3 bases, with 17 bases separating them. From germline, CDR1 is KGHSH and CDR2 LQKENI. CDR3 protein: CASSPRDGTLDYGYTF. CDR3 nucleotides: TGTGCCAGCTCACCGCGTGATGGGACGCTTGACTATGGCTACACCTTC.

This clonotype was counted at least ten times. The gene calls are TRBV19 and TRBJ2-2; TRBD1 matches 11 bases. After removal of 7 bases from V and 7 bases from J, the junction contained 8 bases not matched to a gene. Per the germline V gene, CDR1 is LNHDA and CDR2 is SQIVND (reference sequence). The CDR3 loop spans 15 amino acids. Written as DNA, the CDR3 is TGTGCCAGTAAAGGGACAGGGGGGGTCGGCGGGGAGCTGTTTTTT. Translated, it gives CASKGTGGVGGELFF.

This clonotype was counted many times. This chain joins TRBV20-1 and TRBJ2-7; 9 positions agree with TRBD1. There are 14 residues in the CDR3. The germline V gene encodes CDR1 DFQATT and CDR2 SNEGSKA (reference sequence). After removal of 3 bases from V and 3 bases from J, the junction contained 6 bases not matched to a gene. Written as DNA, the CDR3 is TGCAGTGCTAGCGCACAGGGGGCAAACTACGAGCAGTACTTC. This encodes CSASAQGANYEQYF.